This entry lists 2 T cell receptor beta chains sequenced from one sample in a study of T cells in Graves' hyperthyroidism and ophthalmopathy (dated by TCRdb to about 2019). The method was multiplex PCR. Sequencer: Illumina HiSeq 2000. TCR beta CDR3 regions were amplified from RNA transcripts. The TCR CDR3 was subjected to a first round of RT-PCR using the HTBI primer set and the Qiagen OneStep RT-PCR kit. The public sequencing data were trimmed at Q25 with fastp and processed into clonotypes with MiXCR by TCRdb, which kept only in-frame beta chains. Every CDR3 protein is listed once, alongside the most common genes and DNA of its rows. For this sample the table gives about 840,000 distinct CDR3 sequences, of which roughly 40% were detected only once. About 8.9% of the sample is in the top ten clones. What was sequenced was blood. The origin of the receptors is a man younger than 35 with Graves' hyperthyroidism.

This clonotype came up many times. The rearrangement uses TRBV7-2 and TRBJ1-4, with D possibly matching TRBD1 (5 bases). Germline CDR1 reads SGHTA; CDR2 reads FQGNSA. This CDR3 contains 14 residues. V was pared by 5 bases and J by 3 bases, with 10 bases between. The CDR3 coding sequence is TGTGCCAGCAGCCCCGGGGGGTCTAATGAAAAACTGTTTTTT. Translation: CASSPGGSNEKLFF.

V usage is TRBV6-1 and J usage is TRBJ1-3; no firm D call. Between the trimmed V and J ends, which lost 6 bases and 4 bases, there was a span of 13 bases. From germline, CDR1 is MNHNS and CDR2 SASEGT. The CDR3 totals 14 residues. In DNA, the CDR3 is TGTGCCAGCAGGGACGAGTCTTTGGGAAACACCATATATTTT. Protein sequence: CASRDESLGNTIYF.